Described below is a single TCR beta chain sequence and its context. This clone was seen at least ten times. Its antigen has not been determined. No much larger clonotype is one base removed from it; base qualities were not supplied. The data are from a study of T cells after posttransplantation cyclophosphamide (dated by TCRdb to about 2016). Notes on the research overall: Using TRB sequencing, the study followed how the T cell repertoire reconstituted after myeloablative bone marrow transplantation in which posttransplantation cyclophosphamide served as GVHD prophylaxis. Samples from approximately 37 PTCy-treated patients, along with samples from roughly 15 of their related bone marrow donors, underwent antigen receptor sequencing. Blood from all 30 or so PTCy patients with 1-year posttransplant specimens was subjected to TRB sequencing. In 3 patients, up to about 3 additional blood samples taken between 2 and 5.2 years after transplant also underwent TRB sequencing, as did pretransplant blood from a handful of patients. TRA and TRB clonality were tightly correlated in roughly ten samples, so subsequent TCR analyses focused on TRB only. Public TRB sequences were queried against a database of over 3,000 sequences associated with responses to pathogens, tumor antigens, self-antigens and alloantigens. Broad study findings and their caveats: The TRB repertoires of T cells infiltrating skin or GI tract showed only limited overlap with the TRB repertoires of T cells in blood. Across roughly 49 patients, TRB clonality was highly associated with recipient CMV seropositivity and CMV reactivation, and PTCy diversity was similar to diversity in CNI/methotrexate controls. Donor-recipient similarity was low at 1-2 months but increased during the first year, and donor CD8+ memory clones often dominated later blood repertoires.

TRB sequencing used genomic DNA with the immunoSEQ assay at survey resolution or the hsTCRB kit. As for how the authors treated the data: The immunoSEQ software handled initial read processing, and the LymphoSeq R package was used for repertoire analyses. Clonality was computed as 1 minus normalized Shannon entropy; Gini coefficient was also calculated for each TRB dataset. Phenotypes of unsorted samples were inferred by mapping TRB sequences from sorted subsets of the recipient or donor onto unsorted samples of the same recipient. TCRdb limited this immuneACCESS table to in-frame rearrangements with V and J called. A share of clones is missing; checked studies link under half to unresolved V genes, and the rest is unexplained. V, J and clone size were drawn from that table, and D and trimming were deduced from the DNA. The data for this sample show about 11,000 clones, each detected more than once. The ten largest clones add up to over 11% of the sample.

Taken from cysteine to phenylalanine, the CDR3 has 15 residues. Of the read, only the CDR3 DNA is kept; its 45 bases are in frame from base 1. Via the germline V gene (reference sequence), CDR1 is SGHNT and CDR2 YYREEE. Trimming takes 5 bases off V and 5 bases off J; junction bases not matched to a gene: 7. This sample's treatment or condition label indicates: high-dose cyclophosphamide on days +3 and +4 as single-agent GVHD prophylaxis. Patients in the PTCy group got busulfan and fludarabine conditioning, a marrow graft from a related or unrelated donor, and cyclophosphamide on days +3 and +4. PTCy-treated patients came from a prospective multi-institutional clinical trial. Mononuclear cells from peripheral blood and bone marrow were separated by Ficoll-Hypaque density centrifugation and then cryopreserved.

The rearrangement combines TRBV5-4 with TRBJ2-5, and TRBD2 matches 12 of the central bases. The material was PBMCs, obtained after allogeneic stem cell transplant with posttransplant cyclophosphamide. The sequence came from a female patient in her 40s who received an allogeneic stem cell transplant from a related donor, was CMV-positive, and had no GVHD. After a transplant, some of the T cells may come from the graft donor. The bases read TGTGCCAGCAGGTTTTCCGGGACTAGCGGGGAGACCCAGTACTTC. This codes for CASRFSGTSGETQYF.